The present entry profiles one TCR beta chain with its context. Its antigen is unidentified. Donor samples were obtained from healthy Caucasian individuals from Russia, aged about 6 to 100. A second PCR of 7 to 11 cycles used a sample-barcoded 5' primer and a J-beta primer mix. TCRdb reprocessed the 5' RACE reads via MiXCR and lists one record per CDR3 protein. This repertoire shows around 650,000 distinct CDR3 sequences, over 40% found once; its top ten account for 30%. The sample comes from a study of blood T cells in healthy people across ages. About the study: Capture by template switching was about one barcoded beta molecule per two T cells. The study's findings and limits: With age, beta diversity per million T cells declined roughly linearly, significantly by 35 to 40.

The trim removed 0 bases at V and 0 bases at J, leaving 18 bases unmatched. CDR3 length: 20 amino acids. Germline V CDR1 and CDR2: GTSNPN, SVGIG (reference sequence). This chain links TRBV30 with TRBJ2-5; 8 bases fit TRBD1. Sequenced material: blood. This TCR came from an elderly man in good health. CDR3 residues: CAWSVLQGQGAAGYQETQYF. The CDR3 region has the DNA TGTGCCTGGAGTGTACTTCAAGGGCAGGGGGCGGCGGGGTACCAAGAGACCCAGTACTTC.